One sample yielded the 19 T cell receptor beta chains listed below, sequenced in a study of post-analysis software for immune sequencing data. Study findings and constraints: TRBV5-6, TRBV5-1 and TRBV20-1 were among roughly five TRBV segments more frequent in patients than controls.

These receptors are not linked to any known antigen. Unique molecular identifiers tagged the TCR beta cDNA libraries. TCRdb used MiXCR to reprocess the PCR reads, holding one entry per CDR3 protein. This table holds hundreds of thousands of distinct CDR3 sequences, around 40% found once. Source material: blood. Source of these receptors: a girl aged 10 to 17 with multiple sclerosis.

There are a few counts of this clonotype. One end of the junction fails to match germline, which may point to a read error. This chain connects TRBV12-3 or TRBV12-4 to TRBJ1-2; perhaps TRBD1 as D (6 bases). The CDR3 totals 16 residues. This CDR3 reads CASSLGPGGPMGGYTF. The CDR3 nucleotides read TGTGCCAGCAGTTTAGGCCCCGGGGGGCCCATGGGAGGCTATACCTTC.

In DNA, the CDR3 is TGTGCCAGCAGCGCTGGACTAGCGGACAATGAGCAGTTCTTC. It codes for CASSAGLADNEQFF. The chain employs TRBV7-9 and TRBJ2-1, with TRBD2 identical over 10 bases. From germline, CDR1 is SEHNR and CDR2 FQNEAQ (reference sequence). V gave up 5 bases and J gave up 5 bases; unmatched junction bases: 3. This CDR3 has 14 amino acids.

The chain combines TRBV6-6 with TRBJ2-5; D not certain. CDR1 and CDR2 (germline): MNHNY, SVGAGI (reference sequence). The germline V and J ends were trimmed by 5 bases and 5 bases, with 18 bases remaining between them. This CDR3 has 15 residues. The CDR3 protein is CASSPRAGLRETQYF. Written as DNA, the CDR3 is TGTGCCAGCAGTCCCAGAGCTGGGCTGCGGGAGACCCAGTACTTC.

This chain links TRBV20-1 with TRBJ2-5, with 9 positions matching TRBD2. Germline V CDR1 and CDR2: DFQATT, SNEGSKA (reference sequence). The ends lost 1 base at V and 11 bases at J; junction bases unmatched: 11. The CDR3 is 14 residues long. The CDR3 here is CSARGGLAHEEQYF. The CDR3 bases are TGCAGTGCTAGAGGGGGACTAGCTCACGAGGAGCAGTACTTC.

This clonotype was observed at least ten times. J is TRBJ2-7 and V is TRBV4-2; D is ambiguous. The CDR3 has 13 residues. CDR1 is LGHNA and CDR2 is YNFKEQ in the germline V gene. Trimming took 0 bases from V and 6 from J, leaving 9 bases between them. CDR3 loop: CASSQELGLEQYF. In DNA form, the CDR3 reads TGTGCCAGCAGCCAAGAGTTAGGGCTCGAGCAGTACTTC.

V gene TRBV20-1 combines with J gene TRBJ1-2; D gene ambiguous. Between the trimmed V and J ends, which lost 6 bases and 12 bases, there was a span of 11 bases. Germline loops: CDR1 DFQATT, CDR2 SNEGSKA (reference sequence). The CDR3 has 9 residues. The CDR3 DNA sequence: TGCAGTGCCCCCCCGGCGGACACCTTC. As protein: CSAPPADTF.

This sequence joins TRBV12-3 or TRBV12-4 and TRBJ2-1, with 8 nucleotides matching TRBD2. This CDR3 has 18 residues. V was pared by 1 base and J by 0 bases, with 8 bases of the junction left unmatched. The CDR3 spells CASSLVWGLDSSYNEQFF. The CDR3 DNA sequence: TGTGCCAGCAGTTTAGTTTGGGGACTAGACTCCTCCTACAATGAGCAGTTCTTC.

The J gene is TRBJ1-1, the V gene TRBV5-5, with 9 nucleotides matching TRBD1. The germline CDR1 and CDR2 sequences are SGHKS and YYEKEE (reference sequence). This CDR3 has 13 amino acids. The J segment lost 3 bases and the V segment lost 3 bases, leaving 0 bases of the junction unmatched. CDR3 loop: CASSWDRDTEAFF. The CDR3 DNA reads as TGTGCCAGCAGCTGGGACAGGGACACTGAAGCTTTCTTT. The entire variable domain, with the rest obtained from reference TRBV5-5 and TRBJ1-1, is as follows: DAGVTQSPTHLIKTRGQQVTLRCSPISGHKSVSWYQQVLGQGPQFIFQYYEKEERGRGNFPDRFSARQFPNYSSELNVNALLLGDSALYLCASSWDRDTEAFFGQGTRLTVV.

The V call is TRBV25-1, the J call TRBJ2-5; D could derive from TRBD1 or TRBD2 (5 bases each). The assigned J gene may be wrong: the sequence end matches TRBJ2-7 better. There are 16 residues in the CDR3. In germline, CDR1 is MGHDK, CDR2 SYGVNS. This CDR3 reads CASSEEGRGERHEQYF. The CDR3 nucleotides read TGTGCCAGCAGTGAAGAGGGAAGGGGAGAGAGGCACGAGCAGTACTTC.

For the CDR3, the DNA is TGCGCCAGCAGCGCCGCGGGGGGCGCGTCCAATGAGCAGTTCTTC. Its translation is CASSAAGGASNEQFF. The V gene is TRBV5-1, the J gene TRBJ2-1; 8 bases align to TRBD2. The CDR3 length is 15 residues. Germline V gene data show CDR1 as SGHRS and CDR2 as YFSETQ. The trim removed 4 bases at V and 6 bases at J, leaving 9 bases unmatched.

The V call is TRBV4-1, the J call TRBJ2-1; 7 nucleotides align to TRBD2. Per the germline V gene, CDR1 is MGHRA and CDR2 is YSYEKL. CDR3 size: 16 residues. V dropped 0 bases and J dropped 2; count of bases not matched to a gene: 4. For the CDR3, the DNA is TGCGCCAGCAGCCAAGATTCAAGCGGGACCTACAATGAGCAGTTCTTC. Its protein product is CASSQDSSGTYNEQFF.

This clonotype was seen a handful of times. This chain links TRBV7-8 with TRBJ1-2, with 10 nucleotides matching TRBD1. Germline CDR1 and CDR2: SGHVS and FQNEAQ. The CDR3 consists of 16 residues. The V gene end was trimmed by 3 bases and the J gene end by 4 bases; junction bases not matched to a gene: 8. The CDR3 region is CASSFEDRGRGYGYTF. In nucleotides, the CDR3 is TGTGCCAGCAGCTTCGAAGACAGGGGGCGCGGCTATGGCTACACCTTC.

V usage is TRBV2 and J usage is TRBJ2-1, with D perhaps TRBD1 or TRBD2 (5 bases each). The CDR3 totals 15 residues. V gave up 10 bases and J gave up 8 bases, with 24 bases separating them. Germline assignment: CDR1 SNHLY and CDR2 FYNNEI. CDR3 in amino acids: CATAPRDPLWDEQFF. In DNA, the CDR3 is TGTGCCACTGCCCCCCGGGACCCCCTTTGGGATGAGCAGTTCTTC.

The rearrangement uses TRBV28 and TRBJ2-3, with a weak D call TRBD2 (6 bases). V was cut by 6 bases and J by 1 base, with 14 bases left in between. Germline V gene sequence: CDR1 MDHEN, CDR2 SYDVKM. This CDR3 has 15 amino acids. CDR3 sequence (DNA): TGTGCCAGCAGCTTCGGGAGATCGGGCACAGATACGCAGTATTTT. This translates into CASSFGRSGTDTQYF.

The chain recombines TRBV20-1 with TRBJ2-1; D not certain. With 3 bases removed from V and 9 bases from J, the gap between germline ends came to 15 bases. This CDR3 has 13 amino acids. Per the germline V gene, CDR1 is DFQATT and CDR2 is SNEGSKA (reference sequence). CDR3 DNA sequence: TGCAGTGCTAGTAGGGTTATCTACGGTGAGCAGTTCTTC. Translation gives CSASRVIYGEQFF.

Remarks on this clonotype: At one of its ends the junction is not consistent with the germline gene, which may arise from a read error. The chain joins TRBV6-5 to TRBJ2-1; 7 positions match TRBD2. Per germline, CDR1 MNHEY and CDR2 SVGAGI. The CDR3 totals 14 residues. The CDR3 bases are TGTGCCAGCAACGGGGGGAGCTCCTGCAATGAGCAGTTCTTC. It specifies CASNGGSSCNEQFF.

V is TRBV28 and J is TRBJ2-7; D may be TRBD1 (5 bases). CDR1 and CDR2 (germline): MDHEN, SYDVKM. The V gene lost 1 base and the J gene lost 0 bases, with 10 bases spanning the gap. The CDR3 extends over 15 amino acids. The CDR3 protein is CASSLSRATSYEQYF. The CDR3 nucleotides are TGTGCCAGCAGTTTATCCAGGGCCACCTCCTACGAGCAGTACTTC.

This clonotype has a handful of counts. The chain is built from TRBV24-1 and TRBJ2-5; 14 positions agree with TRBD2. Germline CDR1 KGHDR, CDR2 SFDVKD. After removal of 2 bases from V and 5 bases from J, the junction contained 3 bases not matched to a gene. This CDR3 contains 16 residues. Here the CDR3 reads CATSDSGLAGVETQYF. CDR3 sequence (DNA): TGTGCCACCAGTGATTCGGGACTAGCGGGAGTGGAGACCCAGTACTTC.

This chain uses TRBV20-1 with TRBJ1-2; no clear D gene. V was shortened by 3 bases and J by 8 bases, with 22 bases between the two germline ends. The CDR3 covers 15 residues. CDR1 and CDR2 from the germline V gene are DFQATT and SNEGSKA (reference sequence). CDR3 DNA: TGCAGTGCTAGGGGCCCATCCACTAGGGCGGGGGGCTACACCTTC. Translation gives CSARGPSTRAGGYTF.